One and the same sample provided the 11 T cell receptor beta chains below, sequenced in a study of regulatory T cells in long-lasting Graves disease. As for time point: persistent/refractory GD, antithyroid drugs over 5 years with positive TRAb. PBMC RNA was the source of the TCR library. Investigators prepared the TCR beta libraries by applying iRepertoire HTBI primers and Arm-PCR of CDR3 regions. In TCRdb, the multiplex PCR reads were re-called with MiXCR into one record per CDR3 protein. The sample shows 430,000 or so distinct CDR3 sequences, roughly a fifth of them seen only once. The sample was peripheral blood mononuclear cells (PBMCs), taken when the disease was refractory, from a patient treated with antithyroid drugs. These receptors all come from a female donor with Graves disease.

This clonotype was observed a handful of times. This chain connects TRBV5-6 to TRBJ1-4, with 8 bases lining up with TRBD1. Trimming cost V 1 base and J 4 bases; bases outside gene matches: 6. Germline values: CDR1 SGHDT, CDR2 YYEEEE. CDR3 length: 16 amino acids. This CDR3 reads CASSLSQGAGNEKLFF. The CDR3 DNA reads TGTGCCAGCAGCTTGTCGCAGGGGGCCGGTAATGAAAAACTGTTTTTT.

The gene calls are TRBV6-1 and TRBJ2-1; 11 bases align to TRBD2. This CDR3 comprises 17 residues. The ends lost 6 bases at V and 0 bases at J; junction bases unmatched: 7. Germline CDR1 reads MNHNS; CDR2 reads SASEGT. The CDR3 reads CASSPGTSGLSYNEQFF. The CDR3 DNA sequence: TGTGCCAGCAGCCCCGGGACTAGCGGTCTCTCCTACAATGAGCAGTTCTTC.

In the case of this clonotype: One junction end disagrees with the germline gene, perhaps due to a read error. The rearrangement joins TRBV7-2 to TRBJ1-6; TRBD1 might be the D (6 bases). The CDR3 extends over 14 amino acids. Germline CDR1 is SGHTA and CDR2 is FQGNSA. Written as DNA, the CDR3 is TGTGCCTGCAGCCCTCGGGGGGGCATTACACCCCTCCACTTT. Translation: CACSPRGGITPLHF.

This clonotype was seen ten or more times. This rearrangement joins TRBV3-1 to TRBJ2-1; no reliable D call. Per germline, CDR1 LGHDT and CDR2 YNNKEL (reference sequence). Trimming removed 4 bases at V and 14 bases at J, with 21 bases between. This CDR3 is 14 amino acids long. As DNA, the CDR3 is TGTGCCAGCAGCCGCCAAACCCGTGCTACCTTGAAGTTCTTC. As protein: CASSRQTRATLKFF.

The chain carries TRBV4-1 and TRBJ1-6; a possible D gene is TRBD1 (5 bases). V was trimmed by 4 bases and J by 8 bases, leaving 15 bases between them. The CDR3 is 15 residues long. Germline CDR1 reads MGHRA; CDR2 reads YSYEKL. Here the CDR3 DNA reads TGCGCCAGCAGCCTGGGGCAGGGATACGATTCACCCCTCCACTTT. This codes for CASSLGQGYDSPLHF.

V is TRBV5-1 and J is TRBJ2-7, with 8 bases aligning to TRBD2. There are 17 residues in the CDR3. CDR1 SGHRS and CDR2 YFSETQ come from the germline V gene. J was trimmed by 3 bases and V by 4 bases; bases with no gene match: 15. For the CDR3, the DNA is TGCGCCAGCAGCGGAGCCAGAGACGAACTAGCGGACTACGAGCAGTACTTC. Translation: CASSGARDELADYEQYF.

In its sample, this clonotype was seen a few times. The chain couples TRBV13 to TRBJ2-7, with D perhaps matching TRBD2 (6 bases). Germline CDR1 PRHDT, CDR2 FYEKMQ (reference sequence). Trimming shortened V by 0 bases and J by 3 bases, and 15 bases separated the two germline ends. The length of the CDR3 is 16 residues. The CDR3 region has the DNA TGTGCCAGCAGCTTAGGCCCTCTCCTGGGAGGCTACGAGCAGTACTTC. Translation: CASSLGPLLGGYEQYF.

This clonotype was counted ten times or more. This chain connects TRBV12-3 or TRBV12-4 to TRBJ2-1; D may match TRBD1 or TRBD2 (6 bases each). V dropped 6 bases and J dropped 2 bases, with 8 bases sitting between them. The CDR3 is made up of 13 amino acids. The CDR3 nucleotides are TGTGCCAGCAGCCGGGGGCCCTACAATGAGCAGTTCTTC. Its translation is CASSRGPYNEQFF.

This clonotype was found many times. V is TRBV11-1 and J is TRBJ2-5, with TRBD2 as a possible D gene (5 bases). Germline assignment: CDR1 SGHAT and CDR2 FQDESV (reference sequence). Trimming left V 4 bases short and J 2 bases short, with 17 bases between. The length of the CDR3 is 16 residues. The CDR3 nucleotides are TGTGCCAGCAGCTGGTACTACGGAGGCGTTCAAGAGACCCAGTACTTC. Its protein product is CASSWYYGGVQETQYF. Supplemented by reference TRBV11-1 and TRBJ2-5, the full variable domain reads EAEVAQSPRYKITEKSQAVAFWCDPISGHATLYWYRQILGQGPELLVQFQDESVVDDSQLPKDRFSAERLKGVDSTLKIQPAELGDSAMYLCASSWYYGGVQETQYFGPGTRLLVL.

The rearrangement uses TRBV9 and TRBJ1-3; 8 bases are a match to TRBD1. The germline V gene encodes CDR1 SGDLS and CDR2 YYNGEE. V trimming: 3 bases; J trimming: 7 bases; junction bases outside the gene matches: 21. The length of the CDR3 is 19 residues. The CDR3 coding sequence is TGTGCCAGCAGCGCAGGGAGGGCAGGGGGCCCAGATGGAAGTAACACCATATATTTT. The encoded protein is CASSAGRAGGPDGSNTIYF. The full variable domain, rest sourced from reference TRBV9 and TRBJ1-3, is DSGVTQTPKHLITATGQRVTLRCSPRSGDLSVYWYQQSLDQGLQFLIQYYNGEERAKGNILERFSAQQFPDLHSELNLSSLELGDSALYFCASSAGRAGGPDGSNTIYFGEGSWLTVV.

Notes on this clonotype: A much larger clone sits a single nucleotide away, making a read error possible. The rearrangement uses TRBV20-1 and TRBJ2-5, with D perhaps TRBD2 (7 bases). The V gene's germline CDR1 is DFQATT and CDR2 SNEGSKA (reference sequence). V shed 5 bases and J shed 4 bases, with 23 bases lying between them. The CDR3 sequence is 16 residues long. The CDR3 coding sequence is TGCAGTGCTGGGGGGGCCTTGCAAACTAGGGTAGAGACCCAGTACTTC. It yields the protein CSAGGALQTRVETQYF.